A selection of T cell receptor beta chains follows, all from one sample in a study of blood T cell repertoires in COVID-19. Libraries were prepared by immunoSEQ multiplex PCR; TCRdb keeps only in-frame clonotypes and omits some of them. The sample has over 120,000 clones, about 86% seen once. Sequenced sample: peripheral blood. The receptors shown here come from a human donor in a cohort sampled during active COVID-19. Each CDR3 is given with its conserved first and last residue. A D gene is named only where the DNA matches it firmly. Clone size is stated in some rows and not others, as once, few, many or a class when expanded.

CDR3aa,CDR3nt,abundance,v_gene,j_gene,d_gene
CATTLGASGNREQYF,TGTGCCACCACCTTGGGGGCTAGCGGGAACCGCGAGCAGTACTTC,-,TRBV6-5,TRBJ2-7,TRBD2
CASSIAGTGNYEQYF,TGTGCCAGTAGTATAGCCGGGACAGGAAACTACGAGCAGTACTTC,-,TRBV19,TRBJ2-7,TRBD1
CASSGLAGGDTQYF,TGTGCCAGCAGTGGGCTAGCGGGAGGAGATACGCAGTATTTT,-,TRBV6-2/TRBV6-3,TRBJ2-3,TRBD2
CASTAGTANYEQYF,TGTGCCAGTACCGCCGGGACAGCTAATTACGAGCAGTACTTC,-,TRBV19,TRBJ2-7,TRBD1
CASSQERQGWAFF,TGCGCCAGCAGCCAAGAACGTCAGGGGTGGGCTTTCTTT,-,TRBV4-3,TRBJ1-1,-
CASSSDSGGGGNQPQHF,TGTGCCAGTAGTTCCGACTCAGGGGGCGGGGGCAATCAGCCCCAGCATTTT,once,TRBV19,TRBJ1-5,TRBD1
CASSLDGTASTDTQYF,TGTGCCAGCAGCTTAGATGGGACAGCCAGCACAGATACGCAGTATTTT,-,TRBV7-9,TRBJ2-3,TRBD1
CASKGLAGQDTYF,TGCGCCAGCAAGGGACTAGCGGGACAAGACACGTATTTT,-,TRBV5-1,TRBJ2-3,TRBD2
CAIRQNTEAFF,TGTGCCATTAGACAGAACACTGAAGCTTTCTTT,few,TRBV19,TRBJ1-1,-
CASSPTPSNTGELFF,TGTGCCAGCAGCCCTACCCCTTCGAACACCGGGGAGCTGTTTTTT,-,TRBV7-6,TRBJ2-2,-
CASRGLGTSGRRSTDTQYF,TGTGCCAGCAGGGGCCTCGGGACTAGCGGGAGAAGAAGCACAGATACGCAGTATTTT,once,TRBV6-4,TRBJ2-3,TRBD2
CASSHHRLAGSYNEQFF,TGTGCCAGCAGCCACCACCGACTAGCGGGATCATACAATGAGCAGTTCTTC,-,TRBV3-1/TRBV3-2,TRBJ2-1,TRBD2
CASSQGLGSGEKLFF,TGTGCCAGCAGCCAAGGCCTGGGTAGCGGTGAAAAACTGTTTTTT,-,TRBV11-2,TRBJ1-4,-
CASSPGQADEKLFF,TGCGCCAGCAGCCCGGGACAGGCGGATGAAAAACTGTTTTTT,-,TRBV4-3,TRBJ1-4,TRBD1
CASSQDLNEQFF,TGCGCCAGCAGCCAAGACCTGAATGAGCAGTTCTTC,once,TRBV4-1,TRBJ2-1,-
CASWGYSSPYEQYF,TGTGCCAGCTGGGGCTACAGTTCCCCCTACGAGCAGTACTTC,-,TRBV6-5,TRBJ2-7,-
CASSQDAGTYYGYTF,TGCGCCAGCAGCCAAGATGCCGGGACATACTATGGCTACACCTTC,-,TRBV4-1,TRBJ1-2,-
CASSRTSGANEQFF,TGCGCCAGCAGCCGGACTAGCGGAGCCAATGAGCAGTTCTTC,few,TRBV4-1,TRBJ2-1,TRBD2
CASSYGSSTGELFF,TGTGCCAGCAGTTATGGGAGTTCAACCGGGGAGCTGTTTTTT,-,TRBV28,TRBJ2-2,-
CASSIIANSNQPQHF,TGTGCCAGTAGTATTATAGCAAATAGCAATCAGCCCCAGCATTTT,-,TRBV19,TRBJ1-5,-
CATSRGTGPGEKLFF,TGTGCCACCAGCAGAGGCACAGGGCCAGGTGAAAAACTGTTTTTT,once,TRBV15,TRBJ1-4,-
CASSKARLALPYEQYF,TGTGCCAGCAGCAAAGCGCGGCTAGCCCTACCCTACGAGCAGTACTTC,-,TRBV21-1,TRBJ2-7,-
CASSPGDRGLETQYF,TGTGCCAGCTCACCCGGGGACAGGGGGCTGGAGACCCAGTACTTC,-,TRBV18,TRBJ2-5,TRBD1
CASSLRMDYSGYTF,TGCGCCAGCAGCTTACGAATGGACTACTCGGGCTACACCTTC,-,TRBV5-1,TRBJ1-2,-
CASSQPLLRGNTGELFF,TGCGCCAGCAGCCAGCCTCTTCTCAGGGGGAACACCGGGGAGCTGTTTTTT,-,TRBV4-1,TRBJ2-2,-